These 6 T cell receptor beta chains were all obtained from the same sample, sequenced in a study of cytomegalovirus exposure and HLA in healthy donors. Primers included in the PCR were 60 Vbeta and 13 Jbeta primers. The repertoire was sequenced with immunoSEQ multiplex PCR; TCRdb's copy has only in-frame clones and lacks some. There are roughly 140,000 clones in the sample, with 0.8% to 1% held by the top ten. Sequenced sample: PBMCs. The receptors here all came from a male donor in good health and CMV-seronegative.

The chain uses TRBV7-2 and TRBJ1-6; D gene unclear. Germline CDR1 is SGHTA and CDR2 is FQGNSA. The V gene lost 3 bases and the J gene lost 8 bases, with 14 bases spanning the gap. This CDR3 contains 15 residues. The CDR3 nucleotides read TGTGCCAGCAGCTTTAAGGCCGGGAGTTATTCACCCCTCCACTTT. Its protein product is CASSFKAGSYSPLHF.

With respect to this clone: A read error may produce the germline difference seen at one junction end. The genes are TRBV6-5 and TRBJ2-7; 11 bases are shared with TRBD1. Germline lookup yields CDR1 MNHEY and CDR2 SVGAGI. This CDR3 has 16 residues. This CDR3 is CASSYSDRGLAYEQYF. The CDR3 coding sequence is TGTGCCAGCAGCTACTCGGACAGGGGGCTCGCCTACGAGCAGTACTTC.

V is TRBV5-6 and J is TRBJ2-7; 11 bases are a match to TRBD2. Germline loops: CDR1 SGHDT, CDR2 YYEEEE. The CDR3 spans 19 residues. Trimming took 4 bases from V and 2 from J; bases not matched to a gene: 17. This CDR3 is CASSLGTSGRSGSPYEQYF. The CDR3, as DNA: TGTGCCAGCAGCCTCGGGACTAGCGGTCGGTCCGGGTCACCCTACGAGCAGTACTTC.

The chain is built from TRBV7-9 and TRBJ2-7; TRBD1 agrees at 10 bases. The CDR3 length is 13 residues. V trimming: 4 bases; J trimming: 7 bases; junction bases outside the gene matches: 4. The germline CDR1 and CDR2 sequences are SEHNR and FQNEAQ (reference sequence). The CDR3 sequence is CASSWDRGWEQYF. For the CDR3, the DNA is TGTGCCAGCAGCTGGGACAGGGGTTGGGAGCAGTACTTC.

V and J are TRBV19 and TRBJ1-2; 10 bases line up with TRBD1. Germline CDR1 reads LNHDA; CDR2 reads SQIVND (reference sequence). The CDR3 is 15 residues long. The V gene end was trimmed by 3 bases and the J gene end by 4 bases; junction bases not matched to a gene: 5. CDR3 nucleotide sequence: TGTGCCAGTAGTATGAGGGGACAGGGGATCTATGGCTACACCTTC. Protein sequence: CASSMRGQGIYGYTF. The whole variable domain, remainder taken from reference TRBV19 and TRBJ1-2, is DGGITQSPKYLFRKEGQNVTLSCEQNLNHDAMYWYRQDPGQGLRLIYYSQIVNDFQKGDIAEGYSVSREKKESFPLTVTSAQKNPTAFYLCASSMRGQGIYGYTFGSGTRLTVV.

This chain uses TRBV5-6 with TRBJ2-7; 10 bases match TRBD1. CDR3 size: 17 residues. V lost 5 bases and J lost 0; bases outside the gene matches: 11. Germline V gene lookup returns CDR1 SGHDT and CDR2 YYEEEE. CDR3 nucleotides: TGTGCCAGCAGGCGTCGACCCGGGACAGGGGCCTCCTACGAGCAGTACTTC. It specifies CASRRRPGTGASYEQYF.